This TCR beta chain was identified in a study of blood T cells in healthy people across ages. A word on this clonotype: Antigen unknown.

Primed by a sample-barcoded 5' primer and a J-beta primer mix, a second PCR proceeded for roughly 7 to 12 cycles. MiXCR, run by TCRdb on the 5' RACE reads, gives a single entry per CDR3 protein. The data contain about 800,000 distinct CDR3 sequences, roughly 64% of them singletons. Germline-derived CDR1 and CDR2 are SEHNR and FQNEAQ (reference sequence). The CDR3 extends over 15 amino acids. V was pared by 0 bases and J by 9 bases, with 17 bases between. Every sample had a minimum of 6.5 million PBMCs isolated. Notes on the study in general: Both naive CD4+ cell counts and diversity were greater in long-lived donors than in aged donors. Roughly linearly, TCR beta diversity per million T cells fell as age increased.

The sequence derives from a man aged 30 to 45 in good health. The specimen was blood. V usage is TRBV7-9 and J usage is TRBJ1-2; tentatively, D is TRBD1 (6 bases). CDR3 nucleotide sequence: TGTGCCAGCAGCTTAGCAGGGACCAGGGGTAAGAGCTACACCTTC. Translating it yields CASSLAGTRGKSYTF.